The clone carrying this T cell receptor beta chain was seen a few times. Antigen unknown. From the 5' RACE reads, TCRdb called clonotypes with MiXCR, one entry per CDR3 protein. The profile shows more than 400,000 distinct CDR3 sequences, about 5.2% of them singletons. V lost 2 bases and J lost 0; bases outside the gene matches: 7. Germline V gene data show CDR1 as MNHEY and CDR2 as SVGAGI. CDR3 length: 16 amino acids. These data originate in a study of CD8 T cells in ankylosing spondylitis. Study outcomes and limitations: Several highly homologous variants formed a TCR beta motif that appeared characteristic of ankylosing spondylitis blood.

V gene TRBV6-5 combines with J gene TRBJ2-7; 7 nucleotides agree with TRBD1. The sequence was collected from a male donor with ankylosing spondylitis. Sequenced input: blood, either unsorted or a sorted T cell fraction (not recorded which). This chain's CDR3 is CASSYTLRDSSYEQYF. CDR3 coding DNA: TGTGCCAGCAGTTACACCCTCAGGGACAGCTCCTACGAGCAGTACTTC.